The present entry profiles one T cell receptor (beta chain) with its context. Here immunoSEQ multiplex PCR was the method, and the copy in TCRdb shows in-frame clones only, minus some. There are about 190,000 clones in the sample; 88% occur only once, and approximately 1.1% lies in the top ten. This entry is derived from a study of blood T cell repertoires in COVID-19. The CDR3 contains 20 residues. V lost 8 bases to trimming and J lost 0 bases; unmatched junction nucleotides: 20. Germline V gene data show CDR1 as WNHNN and CDR2 as SYGVQD (reference sequence). The J gene is TRBJ1-5, the V gene TRBV10-1; 9 positions agree with TRBD1. The source is a young man with acute or convalescent COVID-19. Sequencing used peripheral blood. The CDR3 DNA reads TGCGCCAGCGGGAATAATCCGGGACAGGGAAATATTTGTAGCAATCAGCCCCAGCATTTT. Translated: CASGNNPGQGNICSNQPQHF.